Below are 4 T cell receptor beta chains sequenced from a single sample in a study of T cell responses to AZD1222 COVID-19 vaccine. Assay: immunoSEQ multiplex PCR; the TCRdb copy retains only in-frame clones and omits some. The sample has 160,000 or so clones, around 85% seen once. Sequencing used peripheral blood, obtained after recovery from COVID-19. The source is an adult who had recovered from COVID-19.

The J gene is TRBJ1-4, the V gene TRBV5-1; D is unresolved. Germline CDR1 SGHRS, CDR2 YFSETQ. V was pared by 1 base and J by 7 bases, with 11 bases between. CDR3 length: 14 residues. CDR3 bases: TGCGCCAGCAGCTTGTCAGGTCTTAGTGAAAAACTGTTTTTT. This translates into CASSLSGLSEKLFF.

This clone was counted once. The chain uses TRBV19 and TRBJ1-2, with a tentative D call TRBD1 (5 bases). V dropped 6 bases and J dropped 0 bases, with 11 bases sitting between them. CDR3 length: 14 amino acids. CDR1 and CDR2 (germline): LNHDA, SQIVND (reference sequence). The CDR3 is CASSRDGSNYGYTF. In nucleotides, the CDR3 is TGTGCCAGTAGCCGGGACGGGTCTAACTATGGCTACACCTTC.

The rearrangement joins TRBV11-2 to TRBJ2-7; 9 bases line up with TRBD2. Germline values: CDR1 SGHAT, CDR2 FQNNGV. The CDR3 length is 14 residues. The V and J ends lost 5 bases and 3 bases, in that order; junction bases with no gene match: 5. This chain's CDR3 is CASSALAGVYEQYF. For the CDR3, the DNA is TGTGCCAGCAGCGCCTTAGCGGGGGTCTACGAGCAGTACTTC.

This clone was recorded only once. V is TRBV19 and J is TRBJ1-1, with TRBD1 matching over 7 bases. V was clipped by 5 bases and J by 5 bases; unmatched bases: 8. Germline V gives CDR1 LNHDA, CDR2 SQIVND (reference sequence). The length of the CDR3 is 14 residues. The CDR3 DNA reads as TGTGCCAGTAGTCTACAGGGGATGAGGACTGAAGCTTTCTTT. Residues: CASSLQGMRTEAFF.